The next 11 T cell receptor beta chains were all read from a single sample in a study of blood T cells in healthy people across ages. Then a second PCR, running roughly 7 to 11 cycles, was carried out with a sample-barcoded 5' primer and a J-beta primer mix. MiXCR was run by TCRdb on the 5' RACE reads, yielding one entry per CDR3 protein. This repertoire shows approximately 730,000 distinct CDR3 sequences, 40% to 65% found once; its top ten account for 41%. What was sequenced was blood. The receptors were gathered from a man at least 80 years old in good health.

V is TRBV28 and J is TRBJ2-7; D is uncertain. Trimming took off 3 bases at V and 2 bases at J, with 11 bases between the two ends. The germline gives CDR1 MDHEN, CDR2 SYDVKM. CDR3 length: 14 residues. CDR3 sequence: CASSLSQDPYEQYF. CDR3 nucleotides: TGTGCCAGCAGTTTGTCGCAGGACCCCTACGAGCAGTACTTC.

The chain uses TRBV11-2 and TRBJ2-2, with 9 bases fitting TRBD2. Germline loops: CDR1 SGHAT, CDR2 FQNNGV. The CDR3 runs 17 residues. V trimming: 5 bases; J trimming: 5 bases; junction bases outside the gene matches: 12. The CDR3 reads CASSHSSGRRRTGELFF. In nucleotides, the CDR3 is TGTGCCAGCAGCCACTCCAGCGGGAGGAGGAGAACCGGGGAGCTGTTTTTT.

The rearrangement joins TRBV5-1 to TRBJ1-5; a possible D gene is TRBD1 (5 bases). CDR3 length: 14 residues. The germline V gene has CDR1 SGHRS and CDR2 YFSETQ. V lost 4 bases, J lost 5 bases, and 13 bases lay in between. CDR3 amino acids: CASSVDSSYQPQHF. CDR3 nucleotides: TGCGCCAGCAGCGTTGACAGTAGTTATCAGCCCCAGCATTTT.

This clonotype was seen more than once but under ten times. The chain employs TRBV5-6 and TRBJ2-7; TRBD1 matches 9 bases. The CDR3 loop spans 16 amino acids. In germline, CDR1 is SGHDT, CDR2 YYEEEE. With V trimmed by 4 bases and J by 1 base, 9 bases remained unmatched. CDR3 DNA: TGTGCCAGCAGCATTTACCCCGGGACAGGGTCCTACGAGCAGTACTTC. It yields the protein CASSIYPGTGSYEQYF.

This clonotype was seen a handful of times. CDR3 nucleotides: TGCGCCAGCAGCTTGGGGGGGCTGGCAGGCGAGCAGTACTTC. As protein: CASSLGGLAGEQYF. V is TRBV5-1 and J is TRBJ2-7; D is perhaps TRBD1 (6 bases). This CDR3 comprises 14 residues. The germline gives CDR1 SGHRS, CDR2 YFSETQ. The V and J ends lost 0 bases and 6 bases respectively, with 13 bases between them.

The chain carries TRBV5-1 and TRBJ2-1; TRBD2 agrees at 13 bases. The J call is in doubt because the DNA end fits TRBJ2-7 better. Germline V gene lookup returns CDR1 SGHRS and CDR2 YFSETQ. The CDR3 sequence is 19 residues long. The CDR3 reads CASSLGWTSGGFGYNEQYF. DNA of the CDR3: TGCGCCAGCAGCTTGGGATGGACTAGCGGGGGCTTCGGATACAATGAGCAGTACTTC.

The chain has TRBV7-7 and TRBJ2-2; tentatively, D is TRBD1 (5 bases). Germline V gene sequence: CDR1 SSHAT, CDR2 FNYEAQ (reference sequence). With 3 bases removed from V and 6 bases from J, the gap between germline ends came to 11 bases. The CDR3 spans 14 residues. CDR3 region: CASSFGTGPGELFF. As DNA, the CDR3 is TGTGCCAGCAGCTTCGGCACAGGTCCCGGGGAGCTGTTTTTT.

V usage is TRBV6-4 and J usage is TRBJ2-7, with a possible D match to TRBD2 (5 bases). This CDR3 comprises 14 residues. Germline V CDR1 and CDR2: MRHNA, SNTAGT. V was shortened by 4 bases and J by 0 bases, with 10 bases between the two germline ends. The CDR3 spells CASSVKGDSYEQYF. The DNA of the CDR3 is TGTGCCAGCAGTGTTAAGGGAGACTCCTACGAGCAGTACTTC.

The chain combines TRBV20-1 with TRBJ2-1, with D tentatively TRBD1 (5 bases). Looked up from germline, CDR1 is DFQATT and CDR2 is SNEGSKA (reference sequence). The germline V and J ends were trimmed by 3 bases and 2 bases, with 11 bases remaining between them. The CDR3 contains 14 residues. DNA for the CDR3: TGCAGTGCTAGCGAACAGGTTACCTACAATGAGCAGTTCTTC. This translates into CSASEQVTYNEQFF.

This chain's CDR3 is CASSFGTGEETQYF. The DNA of the CDR3 is TGCGCCAGCAGCTTCGGGACAGGGGAAGAGACCCAGTACTTC. The gene calls are TRBV5-1 and TRBJ2-5; 10 positions agree with TRBD1. This CDR3 has 14 residues. With V trimmed by 2 bases and J by 3 bases, 1 base remained unmatched. CDR1 is SGHRS and CDR2 is YFSETQ in the germline V gene.

The rearrangement uses TRBV28 and TRBJ2-4; TRBD1 agrees at 7 bases. Germline assignment: CDR1 MDHEN and CDR2 SYDVKM. CDR3 size: 12 residues. The V gene end was trimmed by 10 bases and the J gene end by 5 bases; junction bases not matched to a gene: 5. CDR3 protein: CATTGPQNIQYF. The CDR3 bases are TGTGCCACGACAGGGCCCCAAAACATTCAGTACTTC.